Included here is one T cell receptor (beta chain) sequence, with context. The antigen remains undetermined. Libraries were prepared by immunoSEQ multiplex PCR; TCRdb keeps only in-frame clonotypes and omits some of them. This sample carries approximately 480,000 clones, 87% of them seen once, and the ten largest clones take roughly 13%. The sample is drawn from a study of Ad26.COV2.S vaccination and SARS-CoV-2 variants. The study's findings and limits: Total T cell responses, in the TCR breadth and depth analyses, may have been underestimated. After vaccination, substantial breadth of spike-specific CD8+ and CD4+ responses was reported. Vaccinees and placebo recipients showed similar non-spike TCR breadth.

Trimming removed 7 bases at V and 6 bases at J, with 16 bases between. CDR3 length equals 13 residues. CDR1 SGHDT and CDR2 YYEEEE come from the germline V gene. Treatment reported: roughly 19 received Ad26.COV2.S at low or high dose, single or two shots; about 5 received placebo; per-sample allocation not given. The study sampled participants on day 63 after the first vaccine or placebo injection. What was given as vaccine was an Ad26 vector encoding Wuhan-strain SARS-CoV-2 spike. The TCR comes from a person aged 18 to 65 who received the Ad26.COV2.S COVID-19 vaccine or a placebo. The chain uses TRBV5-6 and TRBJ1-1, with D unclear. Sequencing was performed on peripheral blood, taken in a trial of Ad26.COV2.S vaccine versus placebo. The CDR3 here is CASASFLTPEAFF. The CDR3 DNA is TGTGCCAGCGCTAGCTTTTTAACTCCTGAAGCTTTCTTT.